One and the same sample provided the 25 T cell receptor beta chains below, sequenced in a study of T-cell reconstitution after alpha-beta-depleted transplantation in children. Preparing the TCRbeta library involved the use of unique molecular identifiers. TCRdb passed the PCR reads through MiXCR, listing each CDR3 protein once. Of roughly 490,000 distinct CDR3 sequences listed, about an eighth are singletons. The source material was PBMCs, mostly from graft donor cells, sampled 180 days after TCRalphabeta/CD19-depleted stem cell transplant. Every receptor here comes from a female patient aged 2-9 years who had a stem cell transplant for aplastic anemia, so the T cells may come from the graft donor.

The chain has TRBV19 and TRBJ2-5; a possible D gene is TRBD2 (5 bases). The germline V and J ends were trimmed by 9 bases and 4 bases, with 12 bases remaining between them. This CDR3 is built from 12 residues. From germline, CDR1 is LNHDA and CDR2 SQIVND (reference sequence). The CDR3 sequence: CASMDWRETQYF. Here the CDR3 DNA reads TGTGCCAGCATGGACTGGAGAGAGACCCAGTACTTC.

This clonotype was counted between two and nine times. The V gene is TRBV19, the J gene TRBJ2-7, with D perhaps matching TRBD1 (5 bases). V shed 11 bases and J shed 7 bases, with 21 bases lying between them. Germline CDR1 and CDR2: LNHDA and SQIVND (reference sequence). The CDR3 is made up of 13 amino acids. The CDR3 sequence is CASLGQGSGEQYF. In nucleotides, the CDR3 is TGTGCCTCCCTCGGCCAGGGAAGTGGAGAGCAGTACTTC.

This clonotype was seen a handful of times. The V gene is TRBV12-3 or TRBV12-4, the J gene TRBJ1-6; 7 nucleotides match TRBD1. With 7 bases clipped from V and 10 bases from J, the junction kept 7 bases outside the gene matches. The CDR3 has 13 amino acids. CDR3 DNA: TGTGCCAGCAAGGAGGGGGCGGGCTCACCCCTCCACTTT. This sequence encodes CASKEGAGSPLHF.

This clonotype has more than one count but fewer than ten. The chain carries TRBV20-1 and TRBJ1-4, with D uncertain. Trimming took 4 bases from V and 6 from J, leaving 15 bases between them. This CDR3 spans 14 amino acids. Per germline, CDR1 DFQATT and CDR2 SNEGSKA (reference sequence). The CDR3 region has the DNA TGCAGTGCTACTGCGGCAGGCAGTTATGAAAAACTGTTTTTT. Protein: CSATAAGSYEKLFF.

The chain employs TRBV6-2 or TRBV6-3 and TRBJ2-3; D call uncertain. The CDR3 covers 13 residues. Per the germline V gene, CDR1 is MNHEY and CDR2 is SVGEGT. V lost 2 bases and J lost 6, with 9 bases in between. The CDR3 here is CASSYPQQDTQYF. CDR3 bases: TGTGCCAGCAGTTACCCCCAGCAGGATACGCAGTATTTT.

In the case of this clonotype: Because the CDR3 is missing its conserved closing phenylalanine or tryptophan, this is likely a read error. The J gene is TRBJ2-1, the V gene TRBV18, with D tentatively TRBD2 (5 bases). Germline CDR1 reads KGHSH; CDR2 reads LQKENI. The CDR3 runs 14 residues. V was cut by 3 bases and J by 10 bases, with 16 bases left in between. CDR3 sequence (DNA): TGTGCCAGCTCACCGGCGGACTCGTCATGGGAGCAGTTCTTG. The encoded protein is CASSPADSSWEQFL.

The chain combines TRBV7-2 with TRBJ1-5; D uncertain. CDR3 length equals 16 residues. Trimming left V 1 base short and J 7 bases short, with 17 bases between. The V gene's germline CDR1 is SGHTA and CDR2 FQGNSA. This CDR3 is CASSLGVGPVGQPQHF. CDR3 DNA sequence: TGTGCCAGCAGCTTAGGAGTGGGTCCAGTTGGGCAGCCCCAGCATTTT. Looking up the rest from reference TRBV7-2 and TRBJ1-5 gives the full variable domain: GAGVSQSPSNKVTEKGKDVELRCDPISGHTALYWYRQSLGQGLEFLIYFQGNSAPDKSGLPSDRFSAERTGGSVSTLTIQRTQQEDSAVYLCASSLGVGPVGQPQHFGDGTRLSIL.

The sample holds a few counts of this clonotype. V gene TRBV25-1 combines with J gene TRBJ1-1, with 7 bases aligning to TRBD1. Unmatched junction bases numbered 9, after V lost 6 bases and J lost 5 bases. This CDR3 has 14 residues. The germline gives CDR1 MGHDK, CDR2 SYGVNS. CDR3 sequence: CASRPTGSVTEAFF. CDR3 nucleotide sequence: TGTGCCAGCAGACCGACAGGGTCGGTAACTGAAGCTTTCTTT. Combining the CDR3 with reference TRBV25-1 and TRBJ1-1 gives the whole variable domain EADIYQTPRYLVIGTGKKITLECSQTMGHDKMYWYQQDPGMELHLIHYSYGVNSTEKGDLSSESTVSRIRTEHFPLTLESARPSHTSQYLCASRPTGSVTEAFFGQGTRLTVV.

The chain recombines TRBV7-2 with TRBJ1-5; 10 bases are a match to TRBD1. Trimming removed 1 base from V and 5 bases from J; junction bases left unmatched: 5. The CDR3 covers 16 residues. Germline V gene data show CDR1 as SGHTA and CDR2 as FQGNSA. The DNA of the CDR3 is TGTGCCAGCAGCTTAGTTGGGACAGGGGTGGATCAGCCCCAGCATTTT. This encodes CASSLVGTGVDQPQHF. Full variable domain (missing parts from reference TRBV7-2 and TRBJ1-5): GAGVSQSPSNKVTEKGKDVELRCDPISGHTALYWYRQSLGQGLEFLIYFQGNSAPDKSGLPSDRFSAERTGGSVSTLTIQRTQQEDSAVYLCASSLVGTGVDQPQHFGDGTRLSIL.

The chain carries TRBV11-2 and TRBJ1-3; maybe TRBD1 (6 bases). Trimming removed 4 bases at V and 3 bases at J, with 16 bases between. CDR1 is SGHAT and CDR2 is FQNNGV in the germline V gene. There are 16 residues in the CDR3. CDR3 sequence (DNA): TGTGCCAGCAGCTCGGAACAGGGTGGAGTTGGAAACACCATATATTTT. Its translation: CASSSEQGGVGNTIYF.

This clonotype was seen only a few times. This chain links TRBV5-6 with TRBJ1-1; a weak D match, TRBD1 (5 bases). In germline, CDR1 is SGHDT, CDR2 YYEEEE. V shed 6 bases and J shed 6 bases, with 18 bases lying between them. The CDR3 extends over 14 amino acids. CDR3 coding DNA: TGTGCCAGCATCAAAAGAGTTGGGGACCCTGAAGCTTTCTTT. Translating gives CASIKRVGDPEAFF.

There are a few counts of this clonotype. The chain uses TRBV15 and TRBJ1-1, with D possibly TRBD1 on 5 matching bases. V lost 4 bases, J lost 6 bases, and 12 bases lay in between. The CDR3 is 13 amino acids. Germline V gene sequence: CDR1 LNHNV, CDR2 YYDKDF (reference sequence). The CDR3 spells CATSIRQLAEAFF. The CDR3 DNA reads TGTGCCACCAGCATCAGACAGCTGGCTGAAGCTTTCTTT.

CDR3 residues: CSVPKGGGGDVRRNYGYTF. CDR3 coding DNA: TGCAGCGTTCCGAAGGGAGGGGGGGGCGACGTGAGACGAAACTATGGCTACACCTTC. This chain connects TRBV29-1 to TRBJ1-2; D may be TRBD1 (6 bases). V shed 5 bases and J shed 2 bases, with 30 bases lying between them. Germline V CDR1 and CDR2: SQVTM, ANQGSEA. There are 19 residues in the CDR3.

The chain uses TRBV15 and TRBJ2-3; the match to TRBD2 covers 8 bases. The CDR3 is 15 amino acids. The J segment lost 6 bases and the V segment lost 1 base, leaving 6 bases of the junction unmatched. CDR1 LNHNV and CDR2 YYDKDF come from the germline V gene (reference sequence). This CDR3 reads CATSRVSGGEDTQYF. CDR3 nucleotides: TGTGCCACCAGCAGAGTTTCGGGGGGGGAGGATACGCAGTATTTT.

This clonotype was detected ten times or more. The chain uses TRBV6-5 and TRBJ1-6; D gene ambiguous. Per the germline V gene, CDR1 is MNHEY and CDR2 is SVGAGI. The CDR3 has 14 amino acids. Trimming took 2 bases from V and 8 from J, leaving 10 bases between them. In DNA form, the CDR3 reads TGTGCCAGCAGTTACCAAGACGGGGATTCACCCCTCCACTTT. This encodes CASSYQDGDSPLHF.

This CDR3 reads CASLGQETQYF. The CDR3 DNA sequence: TGTGCCAGCCTGGGGCAAGAGACCCAGTACTTC. The chain is built from TRBV7-2 and TRBJ2-5; D is undetermined. Per germline, CDR1 SGHTA and CDR2 FQGNSA. The CDR3 runs 11 residues. V was clipped by 8 bases and J by 2 bases, with 6 bases between them.

J is TRBJ2-3 and V is TRBV18; D is ambiguous. The length of the CDR3 is 16 residues. Germline V gives CDR1 KGHSH, CDR2 LQKENI. V was pared by 2 bases and J by 3 bases, with 15 bases between. The chain's CDR3 is CASSPVKVLWTDTQYF. The CDR3 coding sequence is TGTGCCAGCTCACCAGTCAAAGTGTTGTGGACAGATACGCAGTATTTT.

This clonotype occurred a few times. This chain links TRBV4-1 with TRBJ1-5; 8 positions agree with TRBD1. The CDR3 length is 15 residues. V lost 1 base, J lost 4 bases, and 3 bases stayed unmatched. Germline loops: CDR1 MGHRA, CDR2 YSYEKL. The CDR3 DNA reads TGCGCCAGCAGCCAAGGGACAGGGAGGAATCAGCCCCAGCATTTT. Protein product: CASSQGTGRNQPQHF.

This clonotype was seen more than once but under ten times. This chain links TRBV24-1 with TRBJ2-1; 10 bases fit TRBD2. This CDR3 has 16 residues. Germline CDR1 KGHDR, CDR2 SFDVKD. V shed 1 base and J 3 bases; nucleotides not matched to a gene: 2. The CDR3 loop is CATSDFSGRNYNEQFF. DNA for the CDR3: TGTGCCACCAGTGATTTTAGCGGGAGGAACTACAATGAGCAGTTCTTC.

J is TRBJ2-7 and V is TRBV7-9; 13 bases agree with TRBD2. CDR3 length equals 15 residues. The V gene's germline CDR1 is SEHNR and CDR2 FQNEAQ (reference sequence). V gave up 3 bases and J gave up 7 bases; unmatched junction bases: 6. CDR3 in DNA: TGTGCCAGCAGCTTCGGACTAGCGGGAGCGAATGAGCAGTACGTC. This codes for CASSFGLAGANEQYV.

DNA for the CDR3: TGCGCCAGCAGCGCTACGACAGTAGCCCCAGATACGCAGTATTTT. This codes for CASSATTVAPDTQYF. The rearrangement links TRBV5-1 to TRBJ2-3, with D tentatively TRBD1 (5 bases). The germline CDR1 and CDR2 sequences are SGHRS and YFSETQ. V was clipped by 4 bases and J by 4 bases, with 16 bases between them. There are 15 residues in the CDR3.

CDR3 residues: CASSYLVQAEAFF. The DNA for the CDR3 is TGTGCCAGCAGTTACTTAGTCCAGGCTGAAGCTTTCTTT. The chain recombines TRBV6-2 or TRBV6-3 with TRBJ1-1, with no clear D. Germline V gives CDR1 MNHEY, CDR2 SVGEGT. The CDR3 has 13 residues. Between the trimmed V and J ends, which lost 1 base and 6 bases, there was a span of 9 bases.

This clonotype appeared a few times. The rearrangement joins TRBV9 to TRBJ2-3, with D perhaps matching TRBD1 (7 bases). Germline V CDR1 and CDR2: SGDLS, YYNGEE. Trimming cost V 0 bases and J 0 bases, with 20 bases left between them. The CDR3 covers 19 residues. This chain's CDR3 is CASSVGPLSGGYSTDTQYF. The DNA of the CDR3 is TGTGCCAGCAGCGTAGGACCCCTCTCAGGGGGGTACAGCACAGATACGCAGTATTTT.

This clonotype was seen a handful of times. The chain couples TRBV20-1 to TRBJ1-2; 12 positions match TRBD1. Germline trimming cut 3 bases from V and 7 bases from J; bases unmatched to any gene: 12. The CDR3 totals 16 residues. From germline, CDR1 is DFQATT and CDR2 SNEGSKA (reference sequence). CDR3 coding DNA: TGCAGTGCTAGTGGCTCCCGGGACAGGGGGCGCGGTGGCTACACCTTC. As protein: CSASGSRDRGRGGYTF.

This clonotype was seen only a few times. This rearrangement joins TRBV6-1 to TRBJ2-3, with 8 bases lining up with TRBD2. The trim removed 4 bases at V and 0 bases at J, leaving 6 bases unmatched. The germline V gene has CDR1 MNHNS and CDR2 SASEGT. The length of the CDR3 is 16 residues. The CDR3 loop reads CASSAGGRYSTDTQYF. The CDR3 DNA is TGTGCCAGCAGTGCCGGCGGGAGGTACAGCACAGATACGCAGTATTTT.